These 28 T cell receptor beta chains were sequenced from one sample in a study of beta chain features in type 1 diabetes. Whole-study findings and limits: The study found moderately but significantly shorter TCRB CDR3s in all four CD4+ subsets of Type 1 diabetes patients.

No antigens are known for them. TCRB transcripts that were expressed got sequenced, as all of the isolated RNA had been reverse transcribed. Assay used: immunoSEQ multiplex PCR; TCRdb lists only in-frame clones, some missing. The repertoire holds around 340,000 clones, with about a tenth as singletons. Sequences were obtained from central memory CD4+ T cells from blood. Receptor source: a man between 25 and 39 years old with type 1 diabetes.

The rearrangement joins TRBV30 to TRBJ1-2; tentative D call: TRBD1 (5 bases). V gave up 2 bases and J gave up 6 bases, with 13 bases separating them. CDR3 length equals 13 residues. CDR1 GTSNPN and CDR2 SVGIG come from the germline V gene (reference sequence). The CDR3, as DNA: TGTGCCTGGAGTTCACAGGCCCTGGATGGCTACACCTTC. This translates into CAWSSQALDGYTF.

This clone was observed a handful of times. This chain uses TRBV7-2 with TRBJ1-2; possible D gene TRBD1, 5 bases. Germline values: CDR1 SGHTA, CDR2 FQGNSA. Trimming removed 5 bases from V and 4 bases from J, with 20 bases in between. CDR3 size: 16 residues. CDR3 protein: CASSDSLLGTSYGYTF. As DNA, the CDR3 is TGTGCCAGCAGCGACAGTCTGCTGGGAACGAGCTATGGCTACACCTTC.

This clone was seen at least ten times. This chain links TRBV29-1 with TRBJ2-3; 7 bases are shared with TRBD2. With V trimmed by 3 bases and J by 8 bases, 8 bases remained unmatched. CDR1 SQVTM and CDR2 ANQGSEA come from the germline V gene. This CDR3 is 13 amino acids long. The CDR3 DNA follows: TGCAGCGTTGAGGGAGGGGACTATGGTACGCAGTATTTT. Translation: CSVEGGDYGTQYF.

This chain connects TRBV6-1 to TRBJ2-5; TRBD1 agrees at 7 bases. The DNA matches TRBJ2-7 better at its end, which makes the J call doubtful. The CDR3 covers 15 residues. Germline V gene data show CDR1 as MNHNS and CDR2 as SASEGT. CDR3 DNA: TGTGCCAGCAGTGAACCAGGACAGGCAACCTACGAGCAGTACTTC. This translates into CASSEPGQATYEQYF.

This clone was seen more than once but under ten times. The chain couples TRBV2 to TRBJ2-1, with D perhaps matching TRBD1 or TRBD2 (5 bases each). The germline V and J ends were trimmed by 8 bases and 4 bases, with 12 bases remaining between them. Germline V CDR1 and CDR2: SNHLY, FYNNEI. The CDR3 totals 13 residues. The CDR3 sequence: CASEGPQYNEQFF. The CDR3 DNA is TGTGCCAGCGAGGGACCCCAATACAATGAGCAGTTCTTC.

V is TRBV7-2 and J is TRBJ2-3; 10 nucleotides line up with TRBD2. Trimming removed 1 base from V and 4 bases from J; junction bases left unmatched: 2. This CDR3 is built from 15 residues. The V gene's germline CDR1 is SGHTA and CDR2 FQGNSA. CDR3 in DNA: TGTGCCAGCAGCTTAGTAGCGGGGGGCCCAGATACGCAGTATTTT. This sequence encodes CASSLVAGGPDTQYF.

J is TRBJ2-1 and V is TRBV7-2; 7 bases align to TRBD1. V lost 6 bases, J lost 9 bases, and 11 bases stayed unmatched. Germline CDR1 reads SGHTA; CDR2 reads FQGNSA. This CDR3 has 14 residues. The CDR3 DNA follows: TGTGCCAGCAGGCCTTTACAGGGGCAGGGTGAGCAGTTCTTC. Its translation is CASRPLQGQGEQFF.

This clone showed up just a few times. The rearrangement joins TRBV7-8 to TRBJ2-1, with TRBD2 identical over 9 bases. CDR1 is SGHVS and CDR2 is FQNEAQ in the germline V gene. This CDR3 has 15 residues. The junction had 3 bases not matched to a gene; V was cut back by 1 base and J by 5 bases. The CDR3 region is CASSLEGLADNEQFF. Here the CDR3 DNA reads TGTGCCAGCAGCTTAGAGGGACTAGCTGACAATGAGCAGTTCTTC.

The gene calls are TRBV5-6 and TRBJ1-2; possibly TRBD1 for D (5 bases). CDR3 length: 13 amino acids. Germline assignment: CDR1 SGHDT and CDR2 YYEEEE. Trimming removed 4 bases at V and 5 bases at J, with 12 bases between. CDR3 sequence (DNA): TGTGCCAGCAGCACCCTCGACAGATATGGCTACACCTTC. It codes for CASSTLDRYGYTF.

The chain combines TRBV5-1 with TRBJ2-7, with D unclear. Germline assignment: CDR1 SGHRS and CDR2 YFSETQ. The V and J ends lost 4 bases and 4 bases respectively, with 9 bases between them. The CDR3 loop spans 12 amino acids. The CDR3 coding sequence is TGCGCCAGCAGCCCGCAAGGATACGAGCAGTACTTC. This gives the protein CASSPQGYEQYF. Full variable domain (missing parts from reference TRBV5-1 and TRBJ2-7): KAGVTQTPRYLIKTRGQQVTLSCSPISGHRSVSWYQQTPGQGLQFLFEYFSETQRNKGNFPGRFSGRQFSNSRSEMNVSTLELGDSALYLCASSPQGYEQYFGPGTRLTVT.

This clone was recorded many times. This rearrangement joins TRBV7-9 to TRBJ1-6; D not certain. Germline-derived CDR1 and CDR2 are SEHNR and FQNEAQ (reference sequence). V was clipped by 5 bases and J by 6 bases, with 11 bases between them. The CDR3 totals 14 residues. The CDR3 DNA sequence: TGTGCCAGCAGCATATCCGACCGTAATTCACCCCTCCACTTT. Protein sequence: CASSISDRNSPLHF.

This chain links TRBV6-6 with TRBJ2-5; TRBD1 matches 7 bases. CDR3 length: 13 amino acids. With 7 bases clipped from V and 1 base from J, the junction kept 3 bases outside the gene matches. Germline assignment: CDR1 MNHNY and CDR2 SVGAGI (reference sequence). DNA of the CDR3: TGTGCCAGCATCCGGGACAGCCAAGAGACCCAGTACTTC. It encodes CASIRDSQETQYF.

A few counts support this clone. The chain has TRBV7-9 and TRBJ1-6; D not resolved. The length of the CDR3 is 14 residues. The germline V gene has CDR1 SEHNR and CDR2 FQNEAQ (reference sequence). The germline V and J ends were trimmed by 1 base and 8 bases, with 9 bases remaining between them. The CDR3 nucleotides are TGTGCCAGCAGCTTAGAAGGAAACGATTCACCCCTCCACTTT. It encodes CASSLEGNDSPLHF.

The J gene is TRBJ2-3, the V gene TRBV7-9; a possible D gene is TRBD2 (5 bases). CDR3 length: 12 residues. V shed 4 bases and J shed 6 bases, with 8 bases lying between them. The germline gives CDR1 SEHNR, CDR2 FQNEAQ (reference sequence). The CDR3 DNA is TGTGCCAGCAGCTCGGGAATGGATACGCAGTATTTT. This sequence encodes CASSSGMDTQYF.

The chain employs TRBV27 and TRBJ1-2, with a possible D match to TRBD1 (5 bases). Trimming removed 5 bases from V and 12 bases from J, with 19 bases in between. Germline loops: CDR1 MNHEY, CDR2 SMNVEV (reference sequence). The CDR3 loop spans 13 amino acids. The CDR3 sequence: CASSALGEGAHTF. CDR3 nucleotides: TGTGCCAGCAGTGCCCTGGGGGAGGGTGCGCACACCTTC.

Only a few counts were recorded for this clone. V is TRBV27 and J is TRBJ2-5; 10 positions agree with TRBD2. The trim removed 10 bases at V and 5 bases at J, leaving 7 bases unmatched. There are 13 residues in the CDR3. Germline CDR1 reads MNHEY; CDR2 reads SMNVEV (reference sequence). CDR3 region: CATKRGGRETQYF. The CDR3 bases are TGTGCCACCAAGCGGGGGGGCCGGGAGACCCAGTACTTC.

The chain carries TRBV11-2 and TRBJ1-1; D remains unclear. Germline V gene data show CDR1 as SGHAT and CDR2 as FQNNGV. Trimming removed 6 bases at V and 1 base at J, with 12 bases between. The length of the CDR3 is 14 residues. The CDR3 spells CASRLAPKNTEAFF. The CDR3 region has the DNA TGTGCCAGCAGGTTGGCACCTAAGAACACTGAAGCTTTCTTT. The full variable domain, rest sourced from reference TRBV11-2 and TRBJ1-1, is EAGVAQSPRYKIIEKRQSVAFWCNPISGHATLYWYQQILGQGPKLLIQFQNNGVVDDSQLPKDRFSAERLKGVDSTLKIQPAKLEDSAVYLCASRLAPKNTEAFFGQGTRLTVV.

This clone was detected only a few times. The J gene is TRBJ1-3, the V gene TRBV5-1, with D uncertain. Trimming removed 0 bases from V and 4 bases from J, with 14 bases in between. Germline CDR1 and CDR2: SGHRS and YFSETQ. This CDR3 is built from 16 residues. Here the CDR3 reads CASSLGSGEGGNTIYF. The CDR3 coding sequence is TGCGCCAGCAGCTTGGGTTCAGGCGAAGGGGGAAACACCATATATTTT.

This chain connects TRBV28 to TRBJ2-7, with 7 bases identical to TRBD2. The CDR3 has 15 residues. V gave up 5 bases and J gave up 2 bases; unmatched junction bases: 9. CDR1 and CDR2 (germline): MDHEN, SYDVKM. The CDR3 sequence: CASSGRGRSPYEQYF. Written as DNA, the CDR3 is TGTGCCAGCAGTGGGAGGGGACGGAGCCCCTACGAGCAGTACTTC.

The chain links TRBV9 to TRBJ2-3, with unresolved D. This CDR3 contains 13 residues. Germline-derived CDR1 and CDR2 are SGDLS and YYNGEE. V dropped 0 bases and J dropped 4 bases, with 6 bases sitting between them. The DNA of the CDR3 is TGTGCCAGCAGCGTAGGTCCCGCAGATACGCAGTATTTT. Translation: CASSVGPADTQYF.

The V and J genes are TRBV7-9 and TRBJ1-2; weak D call: TRBD1 (5 bases). The CDR3 is 14 amino acids. The V gene lost 5 bases and the J gene lost 3 bases, with 13 bases spanning the gap. Germline assignment: CDR1 SEHNR and CDR2 FQNEAQ (reference sequence). DNA for the CDR3: TGTGCCAGCAGCCGGTCAGAGGGGCACTATGGCTACACCTTC. This codes for CASSRSEGHYGYTF.

This clone was counted at least ten times. J is TRBJ2-5 and V is TRBV18; tentatively, D is TRBD2 (6 bases). V was clipped by 3 bases and J by 2 bases, with 10 bases between them. Germline V lookup: CDR1 KGHSH, CDR2 LQKENI. The CDR3 spans 14 residues. CDR3 nucleotides: TGTGCCAGCTCACCCGGGGGAGAGCAAGAGACCCAGTACTTC. This gives the protein CASSPGGEQETQYF. Looking up the rest from reference TRBV18 and TRBJ2-5 gives the full variable domain: NAGVMQNPRHLVRRRGQEARLRCSPMKGHSHVYWYRQLPEEGLKFMVYLQKENIIDESGMPKERFSAEFPKEGPSILRIQQVVRGDSAAYFCASSPGGEQETQYFGPGTRLLVL.

This clone occurred once. The gene calls are TRBV5-1 and TRBJ2-3; D might be TRBD1 or TRBD2, each matching 6 bases. The germline V gene encodes CDR1 SGHRS and CDR2 YFSETQ. Trimming cost V 4 bases and J 2 bases, with 11 bases left between them. The CDR3 covers 14 residues. CDR3 residues: CASSPGGPTDTQYF. The CDR3 nucleotides read TGCGCCAGCAGCCCCGGGGGCCCCACAGATACGCAGTATTTT.

This chain uses TRBV9 with TRBJ2-1; D is possibly TRBD2 (6 bases). V lost 4 bases and J lost 5, with 13 bases in between. From germline, CDR1 is SGDLS and CDR2 YYNGEE. This CDR3 contains 14 residues. The CDR3 coding sequence is TGTGCCAGCAGCCCCACCGGGACTCACAATGAGCAGTTCTTC. It codes for CASSPTGTHNEQFF. The whole variable domain, filled in from reference TRBV9 and TRBJ2-1, reads DSGVTQTPKHLITATGQRVTLRCSPRSGDLSVYWYQQSLDQGLQFLIQYYNGEERAKGNILERFSAQQFPDLHSELNLSSLELGDSALYFCASSPTGTHNEQFFGPGTRLTVL.

The chain recombines TRBV5-8 with TRBJ2-1, with D possibly matching TRBD1 (6 bases). V was trimmed by 6 bases and J by 13 bases, leaving 14 bases between them. Germline CDR1 SGHTS, CDR2 YDEGEE. The CDR3 is 11 amino acids. CDR3 region: CASTLQGIQFF. The CDR3 DNA reads TGTGCCAGCACCCTACAGGGTATCCAGTTCTTC.

The rearrangement uses TRBV28 and TRBJ1-2; TRBD1 agrees at 10 bases. Per germline, CDR1 MDHEN and CDR2 SYDVKM. The CDR3 runs 16 residues. The junction had 9 bases not matched to a gene; V was cut back by 5 bases and J by 3 bases. CDR3 region: CASSIGTGAAYYGYTF. The CDR3, as DNA: TGTGCCAGCAGTATCGGGACAGGGGCGGCCTACTATGGCTACACCTTC.

This clone appeared a few times. J is TRBJ2-5 and V is TRBV6-6; no clear D gene. The CDR3 is made up of 14 amino acids. The V end was cut by 7 bases, the J end by 5 bases, with 17 bases between. Germline CDR1 and CDR2: MNHNY and SVGAGI (reference sequence). DNA of the CDR3: TGTGCCAGCAAGAGTAGGTCCTCGACGGAGACCCAGTACTTC. Amino acid sequence: CASKSRSSTETQYF.

This clone has more than one count but fewer than ten. The DNA of the CDR3 is TGCAGCGTTCGAAGTATCTTCGGTGGGGACACCGGGGAGCTGTTTTTT. As protein: CSVRSIFGGDTGELFF. The rearrangement links TRBV29-1 to TRBJ2-2; no clear D. CDR3 size: 16 residues. The germline V gene encodes CDR1 SQVTM and CDR2 ANQGSEA. Trimming stripped 5 bases from V and 3 bases from J, with 19 bases between.